The sequence of this T cell receptor (beta chain) was determined in a study of shared clonotypes between healthy human individuals. The CDR3 is 16 residues long. The germline V gene encodes CDR1 GTSNPN and CDR2 SVGIG (reference sequence). Deletions cut 4 bases from V and 5 bases from J, with 23 bases between. Using immunoSEQ multiplex PCR, the repertoire was profiled, and TCRdb retains in-frame clones only, with some absent. The sample has nearly 1,000,000 clones, approximately 80% seen once. Study-wide results and limits: The study found 4.5% to 5% of naive CD4 clonotypes shared across a few donors. Naive subsets typically showed greater estimated richness than memory subsets.

This clone showed up many times. As yet, its antigen is unknown. Sample: memory CD4+ T cells sorted from blood. The subset here: CD45RA-negative fraction. The chain has TRBV30 and TRBJ1-2, with a possible D match to TRBD1 (5 bases). This TCR was recovered from a man younger than 35 in good health. The CDR3 DNA reads TGTGCCTGGATTTCATCGGGACGGCACACTCCGTATGGCTACACCTTC. As protein: CAWISSGRHTPYGYTF.